This T cell receptor beta chain was identified in a study of beta chain features in type 1 diabetes. Findings and limits, study-wide: Patients showed naive, central memory and Treg TCRB repertoires that appeared more similar than those of healthy donors. Moderately but significantly shorter TCRB CDR3s were found in Type 1 diabetes patients in all four CD4+ subsets.

Naive, central memory, regulatory and stem cell-like memory cells within the CD4+ compartment were sorted using CD45RO/CCR7/CD25/CD127/CD95/CD27. To note about this clone: What it recognizes is unknown.

Sequenced material consisted of expressed TCRB transcripts (all of the isolated RNA was reverse transcribed). The assay was immunoSEQ multiplex PCR, and TCRdb's table has in-frame clones only and misses some. The profile covers around 300,000 clones, with 7% to 9% appearing a single time and more than 0.8% taken by the ten largest. The sample comprised central memory CD4+ T cells from blood. This TCR derives from a woman between 18 and 30 years old in good health.

This CDR3 is CASRGDRQYGYTF. The CDR3 nucleotides are TGTGCCAGCAGGGGGGACAGACAATATGGCTACACCTTC. The J gene is TRBJ1-2, the V gene TRBV7-2, with 7 bases matching TRBD1. The CDR3 extends over 13 amino acids. Germline CDR1 SGHTA, CDR2 FQGNSA. J lost 5 bases, V lost 6 bases, and 6 bases had no gene match.